This paragraph reports one TCR beta chain. The target of this receptor is not known. There are no base qualities to consult, and no much larger clone falls within one base. This entry comes from a study of T cells after yellow fever vaccination (dated by TCRdb to the late 2010s). Looking at the study overall: The SMART-Seq v4 Ultra Low Input RNA kit was used to prepare libraries from fractions with low cell numbers. To follow T-cell clones before and after both primary and booster YFV17D yellow fever vaccination, bulk TCR alpha and beta repertoires underwent longitudinal sequencing. Two healthy male donors made up the cohort, one aged 18 to 29 years and the other aged 30 to 40 years. Blood was drawn at multiple timepoints before and after primary and secondary immunization, with bulk PBMC replicates and cell subsets isolated.

Results the study describes overall, beyond this receptor: Because only two donors were included in the study, the extent to which the findings can be generalized is limited. Computational filtering was needed because FACS-sorted repertoires could contain abundant contaminating clonotypes from the bulk population. Compared with the primary T-cell response, the secondary T-cell response was weaker but faster, peaking on day 5 rather than day 15. A small fraction of clonotypes showed up in both the CD4 and CD8 compartments, probably as a result of convergent recombination. After the booster, most clones that had expanded after primary vaccination were detected again (approximately 97% of CD4 and about 88% of CD8), suggesting broad maintenance of memory.

These reads were obtained on an Illumina NovaSeq 6000. TCR cDNA was synthesized by 5'RACE template switching, which introduced a universal primer site and unique molecular identifiers. Priming for cDNA synthesis came from both the TCR alpha and TCR beta constant segments. Library amplification used two PCR steps, and the second PCR step added sample barcodes and sequencing adapters. Libraries were sequenced on Illumina HiSeq 2500 (2x100 bp) or NovaSeq (2x150 bp). The paper's processing steps were these. Reads were demultiplexed and collapsed into UMI consensus sequences with MIGEC, and V(D)J alignment was performed with MiXCR. Using edgeR on replicate PBMC samples, clonotypes were called vaccine-responding if FDR was below 0.01 and the log2 fold change was above 5 up to day 15. Each bulk clonotype was labeled CD4 or CD8 based on which sequenced repertoire, CD4 or CD8, contained the clonotype at higher abundance. TCRdb took the public reads, trimmed them with fastp at Q25, ran MiXCR for clone calling and kept in-frame beta chains. When rows share a CDR3 protein, they turn into one entry using the most common DNA and genes. The V and J calls and clone size come from TCRdb's table, not from the authors' own analysis. For this sample there are 120,000 or so distinct CDR3 sequences; nearly 15% appear just once. Of the sample, roughly 41% falls within the top ten clones.

Sample treatment or condition, as interpreted from the label and publication: live attenuated yellow fever vaccine strain. A standard Ficoll-Paque protocol was used to isolate PBMCs from peripheral blood. Dynabeads CD4 and CD8 positive selection kits were used to isolate the CD4 and CD8 T-cell fractions. TriZol was used to extract RNA from bulk PBMCs, from CD4 and CD8 fractions, and from dextramer-positive and dextramer-negative fractions. The germline V gene encodes CDR1 SGHKS and CDR2 YYEKEE (reference sequence). From its cysteine to its phenylalanine, the CDR3 spans 15 amino acids. The retained sequence is limited to the CDR3, 45 bases, with the frame set at the first base. Trimming at the junction amounts to 4 bases on V and 0 bases on J, and the germline ends lie 14 bases apart.

Sequencing used CD8+ T cells sorted from PBMCs, obtained 5 days after the yellow fever booster vaccination. This receptor was taken from a young man who received the YFV17D yellow fever vaccine. The chain is made from TRBV5-5 and TRBJ2-7; no D gene call is confident. The nucleotide sequence reads as follows: TGTGCCAGCAGCATCTCCTGGACGGACTCCTACGAGCAGTACTTC. Translated, this is CASSISWTDSYEQYF.